Listed below are T cell receptor beta chains from one sample, sequenced in a study of CD8 T cells in ankylosing spondylitis. TCRdb re-called the 5' RACE reads through MiXCR, storing one row per CDR3 protein. The sample has under 250,000 distinct CDR3 sequences, less than 9.5% seen once. The specimen was blood, either unsorted or a sorted T cell fraction (not recorded which). These receptors all come from a female donor with ankylosing spondylitis or in good health (not recorded which). The CDR3 runs from the conserved cysteine through the conserved F or W. D genes are given only for firm matches. Clone size is given for some rows only: seen once, a few or many times, or a class if the clone is expanded.

V	size	D	J	DNA	CDR3
TRBV6-5	many	-	TRBJ1-1	TGTGCCAGCAGTTACTCCGGAGGCACTGAAGCTTTCTTT	CASSYSGGTEAFF
TRBV11-2	many	TRBD2	TRBJ2-1	TGTGCCAGCAGCAAACTAGCGGGAGTTGATGAGCAGTTCTTC	CASSKLAGVDEQFF
TRBV6-1	-	TRBD2	TRBJ2-1	TGTGCCAGCAGTGAAGGACTAGCGGTTAACAATGAGCAGTTCTTC	CASSEGLAVNNEQFF
TRBV7-3	many	-	TRBJ2-2	TGTGCCAGCAGCTTAAGTGCCCGAGTATACACCGGGGAGCTGTTTTTT	CASSLSARVYTGELFF
TRBV5-1	many	-	TRBJ2-1	TGCGCCAGCAGCTTGGCAACGGATGAGCAGTTCTTC	CASSLATDEQFF
TRBV5-1	many	-	TRBJ1-1	TGCGCCAGCAGAGCGCCCGGGCTGGGAACTGAAGCTTTCTTT	CASRAPGLGTEAFF
TRBV7-2	-	-	TRBJ2-5	TGTGCCAGCAGCGCTCATAATGCGGGAATGGAGACCCAGTACTTC	CASSAHNAGMETQYF
TRBV29-1	many	-	TRBJ2-7	TGCAGCGCCAGGACGGAGTCCTACGAGCAGTACTTC	CSARTESYEQYF
TRBV7-9	-	TRBD2	TRBJ2-1	TGTGCCAGCAGCTTAGGGACTAGGTTCATTGAGCAGTTCTTC	CASSLGTRFIEQFF
TRBV7-2	many	TRBD2	TRBJ2-3	TGTGCCAGCAGCTTTAGCGGGAGTGGGTCAGATACGCAGTATTTT	CASSFSGSGSDTQYF
TRBV12-3/TRBV12-4	many	TRBD1	TRBJ2-5	TGTGCCAGCAGTCAACAGGGGTTTGGTGAGACCCAGTACTTC	CASSQQGFGETQYF
TRBV7-9	many	-	TRBJ2-2	TGCGCCAGCAGCTTTACCGGGGAGCTGTTTTTT	CASSFTGELFF
TRBV20-1	few	-	TRBJ1-2	TGCAGTGCTAGTAAGAGGGGGAACTATGGCTACACCTTC	CSASKRGNYGYTF
TRBV15	many	-	TRBJ2-1	TGTGCCACCAGCAGAGTAAGGACCCCGGGCAATGAGCAGTTCTTC	CATSRVRTPGNEQFF
TRBV12-5	-	TRBD1	TRBJ2-1	TGTGCTAGTGGTTTGGTCCCGGGGACAGGGTACAATGAGCAGTTCTTC	CASGLVPGTGYNEQFF
TRBV18	many	-	TRBJ1-3	TGTGCCAGCTCACCAAACCCGACAGGATCGTTTGGAAACACCATATATTTT	CASSPNPTGSFGNTIYF
TRBV5-1	many	-	TRBJ2-7	TGCGCCAGCAGCTCCCGATATGAAGACTACGAGCAGTACTTC	CASSSRYEDYEQYF
TRBV27	few	-	TRBJ1-3	TGTGCCAGCAGTTTAACCTTAACGGGGGGACCTGGAAACACCATATATTTT	CASSLTLTGGPGNTIYF
TRBV7-2	many	-	TRBJ2-2	TGTGCCAGCAGCTTAGGCCTGCGGACAACGAACACCGGGGAGCTGTTTTTT	CASSLGLRTTNTGELFF
TRBV5-1	many	-	TRBJ2-4	TGCGCCAGCAGCTTGGATACGGGCAAAAACATTCAGTACTTC	CASSLDTGKNIQYF
TRBV5-1	many	-	TRBJ1-5	TGCGCCAGCAGCTTGGACGGCCAGCCCCAGCATTTT	CASSLDGQPQHF
TRBV28	few	TRBD1	TRBJ1-4	TGTGCCAGCAGTTCACATCCCGGGACAGGGGGTGAAAAACTGTTTTTT	CASSSHPGTGGEKLFF
TRBV4-3	many	-	TRBJ1-5	TGCGCCAGCAGCCAAGTCGGAGGTTCTCAGCCCCAGCATTTT	CASSQVGGSQPQHF
TRBV5-6	many	-	TRBJ1-1	TGTGCCAGCAGCTTGGCCCAGCCGAACACTGAAGCTTTCTTT	CASSLAQPNTEAFF
TRBV7-2	many	-	TRBJ1-2	TGTGCCAGCAGCTTAAGGGGGAACTATGGCTACACCTTC	CASSLRGNYGYTF
TRBV4-2	-	-	TRBJ2-6	TGTGCCAGCAGCCCCAGGCGCGGTTCTGGGGCCAACGTCCTGACTTTC	CASSPRRGSGANVLTF
TRBV5-1	many	-	TRBJ2-1	TGCGCCAGCAGCTTCCCACCTAAGAACAATGAGCAGTTCTTC	CASSFPPKNNEQFF
TRBV6-5	many	-	TRBJ1-1	TGTGCCAGCAGTTCCTCTGGAGGGACTGAAGCTTTCTTT	CASSSSGGTEAFF
TRBV20-1	many	-	TRBJ2-7	TGCAGTGCTAGAAGTAGAGGATACGAGCAGTACTTC	CSARSRGYEQYF
TRBV20-1	many	-	TRBJ2-7	TGCAGTGCTACATCAGGGCTCTTCACGAGGGAGCAGTACTTC	CSATSGLFTREQYF
TRBV27	many	-	TRBJ1-6	TGTGCCAGCAAGACCCCGGGGTCACCCCTCCACTTT	CASKTPGSPLHF
TRBV10-3	many	-	TRBJ1-2	TGTGCCATCAGTCCCGCCCAAACGGGTGGCTACACCTTC	CAISPAQTGGYTF
TRBV5-1	many	-	TRBJ2-1	TGCGCCAGCAGCTTGGGTAGCCTTGATGAGCAGTTCTTC	CASSLGSLDEQFF
TRBV7-8	-	TRBD2	TRBJ2-1	TGTGCCAGCAGCCTGATAGCGGGCGTCTCCTACAATGAGCAGTTCTTC	CASSLIAGVSYNEQFF
TRBV20-1	many	-	TRBJ2-1	TGCAGTGCTCCCCGTCCGGGCAGCTCCTACAATGAGCAGTTCTTC	CSAPRPGSSYNEQFF
TRBV14	many	-	TRBJ1-1	TGTGCCAGCAGCCTTGGGGTAGCGGAAGCTTTCTTT	CASSLGVAEAFF
TRBV20-1	many	-	TRBJ2-3	TGCAGTGGAACGGAGGGAACCACAGATACGCAGTATTTT	CSGTEGTTDTQYF
TRBV3-1	many	TRBD2	TRBJ2-7	TGTGCCAGCAGCCAAGGAAGCGGGAACCTCTACGAGCAGTACTTC	CASSQGSGNLYEQYF
TRBV5-5	many	-	TRBJ1-5	TGTGCCAGCAGCGGCGTCGGGGACAATCAGCCCCAGCATTTT	CASSGVGDNQPQHF
TRBV18	many	-	TRBJ2-2	TGTGCCAGCTTACCGGGGTCGAACACCGGGGAGCTGTTTTTT	CASLPGSNTGELFF
TRBV20-1	few	-	TRBJ2-3	TGCAGTGCTAGAGCCCTACGCCTTACTAGGTATACAGATACGCAGTATTTT	CSARALRLTRYTDTQYF
TRBV2	-	TRBD1	TRBJ2-3	TGTGCCAGCGGGACGGACAGGGCGCGCACAGATACGCAGTATTTT	CASGTDRARTDTQYF
TRBV5-1	few	TRBD2	TRBJ2-2	TGCGCCAGCAGCTCAGCGGGAGTGGGAACCGGGGAGCTGTTTTTT	CASSSAGVGTGELFF
TRBV29-1	many	-	TRBJ1-1	TGCAGCGTGAATATTAACACTGAAGCTTTCTTT	CSVNINTEAFF
TRBV9	many	TRBD1	TRBJ2-1	TGTGCCAGCAGCGTATCCAGGGGGCCCTACAATGAGCAGTTCTTC	CASSVSRGPYNEQFF